A selection of T cell receptor beta chains follows, all from one sample in a study of T cell responses to AZD1222 COVID-19 vaccine. The repertoire was sequenced with immunoSEQ multiplex PCR; TCRdb's copy has only in-frame clones and lacks some. The table records about 59,000 clones, about 88% of them present only once. This sample comprised peripheral blood, obtained 28 days after the second AZD1222 dose. The receptors derive from an adult who received the AZD1222 COVID-19 vaccine. The CDR3 runs from the conserved cysteine through the conserved F or W. Each record gives: J gene, D gene, clone size, V gene, CDR3 protein, CDR3 DNA. A D gene is named only where the DNA matches it firmly. Clone sizes are given selectively: once, few, many, or a class where the clone is expanded.

>TRBJ2-3|NA|NA|TRBV5-1
CASSLDLRSTDTQYF
TGCGCCAGCAGCTTGGATTTGCGGAGCACAGATACGCAGTATTTT
>TRBJ2-5|TRBD1|NA|TRBV3-1/TRBV3-2
CASSQADRGETQYF
TGTGCCAGCAGCCAAGCGGACAGGGGGGAGACCCAGTACTTC
>TRBJ2-7|TRBD2|NA|TRBV9
CASSVGGLAGEQYF
TGTGCCAGCAGCGTAGGCGGACTAGCAGGGGAGCAGTACTTC
>TRBJ1-2|NA|NA|TRBV12-3/TRBV12-4
CASSFLGADGYTF
TGTGCCAGCAGTTTTTTGGGGGCGGATGGCTACACCTTC
>TRBJ1-5|TRBD1|NA|TRBV6-6
CASSYSTGASNQPQHF
TGTGCCAGCAGTTACTCGACAGGGGCTAGCAATCAGCCCCAGCATTTT
>TRBJ2-7|TRBD1|NA|TRBV19
CASSWGTGSYEQYF
TGTGCCAGTAGTTGGGGGACAGGGTCCTACGAGCAGTACTTC
>TRBJ2-7|NA|NA|TRBV4-3
CASSQDRAGEQYF
TGCGCCAGCAGCCAAGACAGGGCGGGAGAGCAGTACTTC
>TRBJ1-1|NA|NA|TRBV11-2
CASSLRDRGVTAEAFF
TGTGCCAGCAGCTTAAGGGACCGGGGGGTAACGGCTGAAGCTTTCTTT
>TRBJ1-5|NA|NA|TRBV6-6
CASGKFITATNQPQHF
TGTGCCAGCGGTAAATTCATTACAGCAACCAATCAGCCCCAGCATTTT
>TRBJ2-3|TRBD1|NA|TRBV5-1
CASRRQGSTDTQYF
TGCGCCAGCAGAAGACAGGGGTCGACAGATACGCAGTATTTT
>TRBJ1-2|NA|NA|TRBV19
CASSMKLYGYTF
TGTGCCAGTAGTATGAAGCTCTATGGCTACACCTTC
>TRBJ2-1|NA|NA|TRBV28
CASSRGRSYNEQFF
TGTGCCAGCAGTCGTGGACGATCCTACAATGAGCAGTTCTTC
>TRBJ2-7|TRBD2|NA|TRBV6-5
CAARPGGLGHEQYF
TGTGCCGCTAGGCCGGGGGGTTTGGGCCACGAGCAGTACTTC
>TRBJ2-3|NA|NA|TRBV7-2
CASSLLAGRRDTQYF
TGTGCCAGCAGCTTGCTCGCGGGTCGTAGAGATACGCAGTATTTT
>TRBJ2-2|TRBD1|NA|TRBV10-3
CAISERQGADTGELFF
TGTGCCATCAGTGAGAGACAGGGTGCGGACACCGGGGAGCTGTTTTTT
>TRBJ2-7|NA|NA|TRBV30
CAWSVRYEQYF
TGTGCCTGGAGTGTAAGGTACGAGCAGTACTTC
>TRBJ1-4|NA|once|TRBV6-5
CASGLAGVYEKLFF
TGTGCCAGCGGTCTAGCAGGGGTGTATGAAAAACTGTTTTTT
>TRBJ1-4|NA|NA|TRBV19
CASSIGAGLSEKLFF
TGTGCCAGTAGTATAGGGGCAGGGCTGAGTGAAAAACTGTTTTTT
>TRBJ2-7|NA|NA|TRBV28
CASSFQGGSYEQYF
TGTGCCAGCAGTTTCCAGGGAGGCTCCTACGAGCAGTACTTC
>TRBJ1-1|TRBD1|NA|TRBV13
CASSLGDRGSTEAFF
TGTGCCAGCAGCTTAGGAGACAGGGGGAGCACTGAAGCTTTCTTT
>TRBJ2-5|TRBD2|NA|TRBV14
CASSQDQLAGGLRETQYF
TGTGCCAGCAGCCAAGATCAGCTAGCGGGGGGGCTTCGAGAGACCCAGTACTTC
>TRBJ2-5|TRBD1|NA|TRBV6-1
CASSEATGGGETQYF
TGTGCCAGCAGTGAAGCGACAGGGGGTGGGGAGACCCAGTACTTC
>TRBJ1-4|TRBD1|NA|TRBV5-5
CASSLGRGRHQEKLFF
TGTGCCAGCAGCTTAGGCAGGGGGCGTCATCAGGAAAAACTGTTTTTT
>TRBJ2-1|NA|NA|TRBV10-1
CASSERGAEQFF
TGCGCCAGCAGTGAGAGGGGGGCAGAGCAGTTCTTC
>TRBJ1-5|TRBD1|NA|TRBV7-2
CASSPTGVGNQPQHF
TGTGCCAGCAGTCCTACAGGGGTGGGAAATCAGCCCCAGCATTTT
>TRBJ1-1|TRBD1|NA|TRBV19
CASILDGDRGNPKAFF
TGTGCCAGTATTTTGGACGGGGACAGGGGGAACCCGAAGGCTTTCTTT
>TRBJ2-3|NA|NA|TRBV6-2/TRBV6-3
CASSYSRWGTDTQYF
TGTGCCAGCAGTTACTCGCGTTGGGGAACAGATACGCAGTATTTT
>TRBJ1-1|TRBD1|NA|TRBV18
CASSPGTVRDTEAFF
TGTGCCAGCTCACCGGGGACAGTGAGGGACACTGAAGCTTTCTTT
>TRBJ1-4|NA|NA|TRBV6-2/TRBV6-3
CASSYGTLGNEKLFF
TGTGCCAGCAGTTACGGGACTTTAGGGAATGAAAAACTGTTTTTT
>TRBJ1-5|NA|NA|TRBV10-1
CASSESGAQPQHF
TGCGCCAGCAGTGAGTCAGGGGCTCAGCCCCAGCATTTT
>TRBJ1-5|TRBD1|NA|TRBV2
CASDRDRGLPQHF
TGTGCCAGCGACCGGGACAGGGGCCTCCCCCAGCATTTT
>TRBJ1-2|TRBD1|NA|TRBV18
CASSPTRQGQSGYTF
TGTGCCAGCTCACCAACGAGACAGGGACAGAGTGGCTACACCTTC
>TRBJ1-5|TRBD1|NA|TRBV24-1
CATSEGDRVRDSNQPQHF
TGTGCCACCAGTGAGGGGGACAGGGTGAGAGATAGCAATCAGCCCCAGCATTTT
>TRBJ2-1|NA|NA|TRBV9
CASSPSSVVNEQFF
TGTGCCAGCAGCCCCAGTTCGGTCGTAAATGAGCAGTTCTTC
>TRBJ1-5|NA|NA|TRBV3-1/TRBV3-2
CASSWTDSNQPQHF
TGTGCCAGCAGCTGGACAGATAGCAATCAGCCCCAGCATTTT
>TRBJ1-1|TRBD1|NA|TRBV19
CASSAQGGRGTEAFF
TGTGCCAGTAGTGCTCAGGGGGGGAGAGGAACTGAAGCTTTCTTT
>TRBJ2-3|TRBD1|NA|TRBV30
CAWSGRQGSTDTQYF
TGTGCCTGGAGTGGTCGACAGGGGAGCACAGATACGCAGTATTTT
>TRBJ1-4|TRBD1|once|TRBV19
CASSLGAGGRKLFF
TGTGCCAGTAGCCTGGGGGCAGGGGGAAGGAAACTGTTTTTT
>TRBJ2-1|NA|few|TRBV10-1
CASGSTNEQFF
TGCGCCAGCGGGAGTACGAATGAGCAGTTCTTC
>TRBJ1-1|NA|NA|TRBV7-2
CASSASRATEAFF
TGTGCCAGCAGCGCGTCCAGGGCCACTGAAGCTTTCTTT
>TRBJ2-1|NA|NA|TRBV27
CASSLRPGTGRRDEQFF
TGTGCCAGCAGTCTACGGCCCGGGACGGGGAGAAGGGACGAGCAGTTCTTC
>TRBJ2-7|TRBD1|NA|TRBV5-1
CASSWAGTGDEQYF
TGCGCCAGCAGCTGGGCCGGGACAGGGGACGAGCAGTACTTC
>TRBJ2-7|NA|NA|TRBV18
CASSPPHDSYEQYF
TGTGCCAGCTCACCACCGCATGACTCCTACGAGCAGTACTTC
>TRBJ1-3|NA|NA|TRBV2
CASKKDSGNTIYF
TGTGCCAGCAAGAAAGACTCTGGAAACACCATATATTTT
>TRBJ2-7|NA|NA|TRBV19
CASRIQSIKYF
TGTGCCAGTAGAATTCAGAGCATAAAGTACTTC
>TRBJ1-3|NA|NA|TRBV10-3
CAISESRGSGNTIYF
TGTGCCATCAGTGAGTCGAGGGGCTCTGGAAACACCATATATTTT
>TRBJ1-4|NA|NA|TRBV20-1
CSAGEEKLFF
TGCAGTGCTGGAGAAGAAAAACTGTTTTTT
>TRBJ2-7|NA|NA|TRBV7-2
CASSLGFSTYEQYF
TGTGCCAGCAGCTTAGGCTTCAGCACCTACGAGCAGTACTTC
>TRBJ2-1|TRBD2|NA|TRBV10-1
CASSEFPSGKPEQFF
TGCGCCAGCAGTGAGTTTCCTAGCGGAAAACCTGAGCAGTTCTTC
>TRBJ2-3|TRBD1|NA|TRBV10-3
CAISGRDRGRDTQYF
TGTGCCATCAGTGGCCGGGACAGGGGGCGTGATACGCAGTATTTT
>TRBJ1-2|NA|few|TRBV9
CASSVSLTGGYYGYTF
TGTGCCAGCAGCGTAAGTTTGACGGGGGGATACTATGGCTACACCTTC
>TRBJ1-2|NA|NA|TRBV27
CASSLDGTPIDYGYTF
TGTGCCAGCAGTCTGGACGGGACACCTATTGACTATGGCTACACCTTC
>TRBJ1-1|NA|NA|TRBV11-3
CASSLGPVTEAFF
TGTGCCAGCAGCTTAGGGCCCGTTACTGAAGCTTTCTTT
>TRBJ1-5|NA|once|TRBV15
CATSRDLGARQPQHF
TGTGCCACCAGCAGAGATCTGGGGGCAAGGCAGCCCCAGCATTTT
>TRBJ2-5|NA|once|TRBV3-1/TRBV3-2
CASSQSRAGRETQYF
TGTGCCAGCAGCCAAAGTCGGGCCGGACGAGAGACCCAGTACTTC
>TRBJ2-7|TRBD2|NA|TRBV27
CASRFAGGSYEQYF
TGTGCCAGCAGATTCGCGGGAGGATCCTACGAGCAGTACTTC
>TRBJ2-1|NA|NA|TRBV12-3/TRBV12-4
CASSFSRANEQFF
TGTGCCAGCAGTTTTAGCCGCGCGAATGAGCAGTTCTTC